Each of the 32 T cell receptor beta chains below was sequenced from the same sample in a study of T cell responses to AZD1222 COVID-19 vaccine. Assay used: immunoSEQ multiplex PCR; TCRdb lists only in-frame clones, some missing. This table has approximately 160,000 clones, around 93% appearing once. Sequencing was performed on peripheral blood, taken on day 0 of AZD1222 vaccination. The receptors shown here come from an adult in good health.

The V gene is TRBV9, the J gene TRBJ2-6; 9 positions agree with TRBD1. The CDR3 loop spans 16 amino acids. V shed 4 bases and J 2 bases; nucleotides not matched to a gene: 4. Germline CDR1 and CDR2: SGDLS and YYNGEE. For the CDR3, the DNA is TGTGCCAGCAGCACCCGGACAGGGGCTGGGGCCAACGTCCTGACTTTC. It translates to CASSTRTGAGANVLTF. Full variable domain (remainder filled in from reference TRBV9 and TRBJ2-6): DSGVTQTPKHLITATGQRVTLRCSPRSGDLSVYWYQQSLDQGLQFLIQYYNGEERAKGNILERFSAQQFPDLHSELNLSSLELGDSALYFCASSTRTGAGANVLTFGAGSRLTVL.

V usage is TRBV6-4 and J usage is TRBJ1-2; TRBD1 matches at 9 bases. Trimming took 0 bases from V and 8 from J; bases not matched to a gene: 1. The CDR3 has 13 residues. From germline, CDR1 is MRHNA and CDR2 SNTAGT. CDR3 in DNA: TGTGCCAGCAGTGACTCGACAGGGGGAGGCTACACCTTC. This gives the protein CASSDSTGGGYTF.

The J gene is TRBJ2-1, the V gene TRBV7-9; 15 nucleotides line up with TRBD2. CDR1 SEHNR and CDR2 FQNEAQ come from the germline V gene (reference sequence). CDR3 size: 18 residues. Unmatched junction bases numbered 6, after V lost 4 bases and J lost 2 bases. CDR3 amino acids: CASSSGLAGGMAYNEQFF. DNA of the CDR3: TGTGCCAGCAGCTCGGGACTAGCGGGAGGTATGGCCTACAATGAGCAGTTCTTC.

V is TRBV30 and J is TRBJ2-1, with 11 positions matching TRBD1. Germline values: CDR1 GTSNPN, CDR2 SVGIG (reference sequence). The CDR3 has 14 amino acids. Trimming at V came to 5 bases and at J to 8 bases, leaving 8 bases not matched to a gene. CDR3 DNA: TGTGCCTGGGCCACGGACAGGGGGCTCGATGAGCAGTTCTTC. Translated: CAWATDRGLDEQFF.

This chain joins TRBV28 and TRBJ2-1; 7 positions match TRBD1. The junction had 5 bases not matched to a gene; V was cut back by 6 bases and J by 3 bases. This CDR3 is 14 amino acids long. The germline V gene has CDR1 MDHEN and CDR2 SYDVKM. The CDR3 DNA follows: TGTGCCAGCAGGAGCAGGGGGTACTACAATGAGCAGTTCTTC. Residues: CASRSRGYYNEQFF. Combining the CDR3 with reference TRBV28 and TRBJ2-1 gives the whole variable domain DVKVTQSSRYLVKRTGEKVFLECVQDMDHENMFWYRQDPGLGLRLIYFSYDVKMKEKGDIPEGYSVSREKKERFSLILESASTNQTSMYLCASRSRGYYNEQFFGPGTRLTVL.

The chain uses TRBV9 and TRBJ2-1, with D possibly being TRBD1 or TRBD2 (5 bases each). CDR3 length equals 16 residues. Germline CDR1 reads SGDLS; CDR2 reads YYNGEE. The ends were cut back, 0 bases at V and 6 bases at J, with 16 bases in the middle. In DNA, the CDR3 is TGTGCCAGCAGCGTAGCTGGGGCGGGCGCCGTCAATGAGCAGTTCTTC. Residues: CASSVAGAGAVNEQFF.

The genes are TRBV5-6 and TRBJ2-1, with 7 bases identical to TRBD2. The CDR3 sequence is 15 residues long. Germline CDR1 SGHDT, CDR2 YYEEEE. V trimming: 2 bases; J trimming: 7 bases; junction bases outside the gene matches: 9. DNA of the CDR3: TGTGCCAGCAGCTTTTTCCCCAGCGGGGTGAATGAGCAGTTCTTC. Encoded protein: CASSFFPSGVNEQFF.

The rearrangement links TRBV6-5 to TRBJ1-1; the D is unclear. This CDR3 region has 13 residues. The germline V gene has CDR1 MNHEY and CDR2 SVGAGI. Trimming removed 6 bases at V and 3 bases at J, with 11 bases between. CDR3 nucleotide sequence: TGTGCCAGCAGGAGAGGTAAAGACACTGAAGCTTTCTTT. This codes for CASRRGKDTEAFF.

This clone was seen only once. The chain has TRBV19 and TRBJ2-7; 8 bases are shared with TRBD1. This CDR3 has 14 amino acids. Germline assignment: CDR1 LNHDA and CDR2 SQIVND (reference sequence). V was pared by 6 bases and J by 3 bases, with 7 bases of the junction left unmatched. The CDR3 region is CASRRTGSGYEQYF. DNA for the CDR3: TGTGCCAGTAGACGGACAGGGTCTGGCTACGAGCAGTACTTC.

V is TRBV6-5 and J is TRBJ1-4, with D possibly being TRBD1 (5 bases). Germline CDR1 reads MNHEY; CDR2 reads SVGAGI. The CDR3 is made up of 15 amino acids. Trimming cost V 7 bases and J 3 bases, with 15 bases left between them. CDR3 loop: CASNAGGWANEKLFF. The CDR3 DNA reads as TGTGCCAGCAATGCTGGGGGGTGGGCTAATGAAAAACTGTTTTTT.

This chain uses TRBV25-1 with TRBJ1-2; D unresolved. Germline lookup yields CDR1 MGHDK and CDR2 SYGVNS. CDR3 length equals 13 residues. Between the trimmed V and J ends, which lost 4 bases and 4 bases, there was a span of 10 bases. CDR3 nucleotide sequence: TGTGCCAGCAGTGTAGAGGGTATCTATGGCTACACCTTC. It specifies CASSVEGIYGYTF.

The rearrangement links TRBV10-3 to TRBJ1-6; perhaps TRBD1 as D (6 bases). This CDR3 comprises 13 residues. The V gene's germline CDR1 is ENHRY and CDR2 SYGVKD. The V end was cut by 8 bases, the J end by 9 bases, with 14 bases between. CDR3 sequence reads: CAIEGQGSSPLHF. The CDR3 DNA reads as TGTGCCATCGAGGGCCAGGGGTCTTCACCCCTCCACTTT.

The chain employs TRBV28 and TRBJ2-1; 9 bases agree with TRBD2. CDR1 MDHEN and CDR2 SYDVKM come from the germline V gene. The CDR3 runs to 18 residues. V shed 5 bases, J shed 0 bases, and the junction held 11 bases outside the gene matches. Here the CDR3 reads CASSPAGGARSSYNEQFF. DNA of the CDR3: TGTGCCAGCAGTCCGGCGGGAGGGGCCCGTAGCTCCTACAATGAGCAGTTCTTC.

The chain joins TRBV18 to TRBJ1-2, with D uncertain. This CDR3 is built from 15 residues. V was pared by 2 bases and J by 5 bases, with 15 bases between. Per germline, CDR1 KGHSH and CDR2 LQKENI. In DNA form, the CDR3 reads TGTGCCAGCTCACCAGTGGCGGCAGAACTTTATGGCTACACCTTC. Its protein product is CASSPVAAELYGYTF. Full variable domain (rest looked up from reference TRBV18 and TRBJ1-2): NAGVMQNPRHLVRRRGQEARLRCSPMKGHSHVYWYRQLPEEGLKFMVYLQKENIIDESGMPKERFSAEFPKEGPSILRIQQVVRGDSAAYFCASSPVAAELYGYTFGSGTRLTVV.

This chain uses TRBV5-4 with TRBJ2-5; D may match TRBD1 or TRBD2 (6 bases each). This CDR3 is 17 amino acids long. In germline, CDR1 is SGHNT, CDR2 YYREEE (reference sequence). Between the trimmed V and J ends, which lost 4 bases and 2 bases, there was a span of 21 bases. The CDR3: CASSRVGGGDSQETQYF. CDR3 sequence (DNA): TGTGCCAGCAGCCGAGTGGGGGGCGGGGATTCTCAAGAGACCCAGTACTTC.

This chain uses TRBV4-3 with TRBJ2-3, with 9 positions matching TRBD2. The germline gives CDR1 LGHNA, CDR2 YSLEER. This CDR3 is built from 14 residues. V trimming: 1 base; J trimming: 8 bases; junction bases outside the gene matches: 4. In DNA form, the CDR3 reads TGCGCCAGCAGCCAAGGTAGCGGGAGTGTTACGCAGTATTTT. Its protein is CASSQGSGSVTQYF.

The chain uses TRBV7-8 and TRBJ1-2, with D possibly being TRBD1 (5 bases). There are 13 residues in the CDR3. V dropped 1 base and J dropped 8 bases, with 11 bases sitting between them. The germline V gene has CDR1 SGHVS and CDR2 FQNEAQ. Here the CDR3 DNA reads TGTGCCAGCAGCTTAGAAATCAGGGACGGCTACACCTTC. The encoded protein is CASSLEIRDGYTF.

This chain links TRBV6-5 with TRBJ2-2; D is uncertain. The V gene's germline CDR1 is MNHEY and CDR2 SVGAGI. CDR3 length: 16 residues. The ends were cut back, 2 bases at V and 7 bases at J, with 17 bases in the middle. CDR3 DNA: TGTGCCAGCAGTTACATCCTGGTGAGGCCCGGCGGGGAGCTGTTTTTT. Its protein product is CASSYILVRPGGELFF.

This clone appeared a single time. V and J are TRBV9 and TRBJ2-1; D unclear. There are 14 residues in the CDR3. Trimming removed 0 bases at V and 8 bases at J, with 12 bases between. Looked up from germline, CDR1 is SGDLS and CDR2 is YYNGEE. The CDR3 DNA follows: TGTGCCAGCAGCGTAGATGTAAGGAAGCATGAGCAGTTCTTC. Protein: CASSVDVRKHEQFF.

The gene calls are TRBV5-1 and TRBJ1-2; TRBD1 aligns across 9 bases. CDR3 length: 13 residues. The V gene's germline CDR1 is SGHRS and CDR2 YFSETQ. The V and J ends lost 4 bases and 7 bases, in that order; junction bases with no gene match: 5. CDR3 residues: CASSPGTGFGYTF. In DNA form, the CDR3 reads TGCGCCAGCAGCCCCGGGACAGGGTTTGGCTACACCTTC. The whole variable domain, remainder taken from reference TRBV5-1 and TRBJ1-2, is KAGVTQTPRYLIKTRGQQVTLSCSPISGHRSVSWYQQTPGQGLQFLFEYFSETQRNKGNFPGRFSGRQFSNSRSEMNVSTLELGDSALYLCASSPGTGFGYTFGSGTRLTVV.

The chain links TRBV18 to TRBJ2-7; either TRBD1 or TRBD2 may supply D (5 bases each). The germline CDR1 and CDR2 sequences are KGHSH and LQKENI. V was clipped by 4 bases and J by 4 bases, with 14 bases between them. The CDR3 contains 14 residues. The CDR3 coding sequence is TGTGCCAGCTCACATGGGGGTCCTGAATACGAGCAGTACTTC. This gives the protein CASSHGGPEYEQYF.

This chain links TRBV19 with TRBJ1-6, with D unresolved. This CDR3 comprises 17 residues. Germline CDR1 reads LNHDA; CDR2 reads SQIVND (reference sequence). Trimming took 3 bases from V and 7 from J, leaving 19 bases between them. The CDR3 sequence: CASSIPTMGMGNSPLHF. CDR3 coding DNA: TGTGCCAGTAGTATCCCGACTATGGGAATGGGAAATTCACCCCTCCACTTT.

The chain links TRBV10-2 to TRBJ2-7; TRBD1 agrees at 7 bases. In germline, CDR1 is WSHSY, CDR2 SAAADI. This CDR3 is built from 14 residues. V gave up 3 bases and J gave up 3 bases; unmatched junction bases: 5. CDR3 loop: CASSERGQHYEQYF. In DNA form, the CDR3 reads TGCGCCAGCAGTGAAAGGGGACAGCACTACGAGCAGTACTTC.

This chain's CDR3 is CASTPRSGNEQFF. CDR3 DNA sequence: TGTGCCAGCACCCCCCGTAGCGGCAATGAGCAGTTCTTC. V gene TRBV28 combines with J gene TRBJ2-1; a weak D match, TRBD2 (6 bases). CDR1 MDHEN and CDR2 SYDVKM come from the germline V gene. CDR3 size: 13 residues. V lost 7 bases, J lost 6 bases, and 13 bases lay in between.

V is TRBV7-3 and J is TRBJ2-3; 10 nucleotides match TRBD1. The V segment lost 4 bases and the J segment 1 base; nucleotides outside the gene matches: 2. Germline CDR1 reads SGHTA; CDR2 reads FQGTGA. The CDR3 runs 15 residues. This CDR3 is CASSSGTGGTDTQYF. In DNA, the CDR3 is TGTGCCAGCAGCTCTGGGACAGGGGGCACAGATACGCAGTATTTT.

This chain uses TRBV30 with TRBJ2-2; no clear D gene. The V gene's germline CDR1 is GTSNPN and CDR2 SVGIG (reference sequence). The CDR3 loop spans 14 amino acids. Trimming removed 2 bases from V and 2 bases from J, with 9 bases in between. This CDR3 reads CAWSNPSNTGELFF. The CDR3 DNA sequence: TGTGCCTGGAGTAACCCCAGTAACACCGGGGAGCTGTTTTTT. The complete variable domain, with remaining parts taken from reference TRBV30 and TRBJ2-2, reads SQTIHQWPATLVQPVGSPLSLECTVEGTSNPNLYWYRQAAGRGLQLLFYSVGIGQISSEVPQNLSASRPQDRQFILSSKKLLLSDSGFYLCAWSNPSNTGELFFGEGSRLTVL.

The chain links TRBV12-3 or TRBV12-4 to TRBJ1-1; D call uncertain. Trimming left V 2 bases short and J 0 bases short, with 4 bases between. The CDR3 consists of 13 residues. The DNA for the CDR3 is TGTGCCAGCAGTTTAAGGATGAACACTGAAGCTTTCTTT. Translation gives CASSLRMNTEAFF.

V is TRBV28 and J is TRBJ1-5; 9 bases align to TRBD1. The V gene's germline CDR1 is MDHEN and CDR2 SYDVKM. V was pared by 7 bases and J by 5 bases, with 6 bases of the junction left unmatched. CDR3 length: 14 residues. CDR3 protein: CASTGGQGYQPQHF. CDR3 sequence (DNA): TGTGCCAGCACCGGGGGACAGGGTTATCAGCCCCAGCATTTT.

This chain links TRBV9 with TRBJ2-7, with D tentatively TRBD2 (5 bases). The germline V and J ends were trimmed by 0 bases and 2 bases, with 9 bases remaining between them. The CDR3 consists of 14 residues. Per germline, CDR1 SGDLS and CDR2 YYNGEE. In DNA form, the CDR3 reads TGTGCCAGCAGCGTAGATGGGCGGGCCTACGAGCAGTACTTC. It codes for CASSVDGRAYEQYF. Based on the CDR3 plus reference TRBV9 and TRBJ2-7, the full variable domain is DSGVTQTPKHLITATGQRVTLRCSPRSGDLSVYWYQQSLDQGLQFLIQYYNGEERAKGNILERFSAQQFPDLHSELNLSSLELGDSALYFCASSVDGRAYEQYFGPGTRLTVT.

This clone occurred a few times. The chain uses TRBV7-9 and TRBJ1-3; D is ambiguous. V was trimmed by 3 bases and J by 2 bases, leaving 8 bases between them. Germline V gives CDR1 SEHNR, CDR2 FQNEAQ (reference sequence). This CDR3 region has 14 residues. The CDR3 sequence: CASSFEGTGNTIYF. The CDR3 nucleotides read TGTGCCAGCAGCTTTGAAGGAACTGGAAACACCATATATTTT.

This clone was seen a single time. The chain combines TRBV4-3 with TRBJ1-6, with 9 bases fitting TRBD1. Germline CDR1 LGHNA, CDR2 YSLEER. J gave up 5 bases and V 4 bases, and 6 bases lay outside the gene matches. The CDR3 is 16 residues long. The CDR3 DNA reads as TGCGCCAGCAGCCTCGGGACAGGGACGGATAATTCACCCCTCCACTTT. Encoded protein: CASSLGTGTDNSPLHF.

Comments on this clone: The identical CDR3 is also encoded by other nucleotide sequences in the sample. The chain employs TRBV6-5 and TRBJ2-5; 8 bases line up with TRBD1. With 6 bases clipped from V and 5 bases from J, the junction kept 8 bases outside the gene matches. Germline CDR1 and CDR2: MNHEY and SVGAGI. CDR3 length equals 14 residues. CDR3 nucleotide sequence: TGTGCCAGCAGACCCGACAGGGGTAGGGAGACCCAGTACTTC. Protein product: CASRPDRGRETQYF.